These T cell receptor beta chains were read from a single sample in a study of T cells in Graves' hyperthyroidism and ophthalmopathy. TCRdb fed the multiplex PCR reads into MiXCR, producing one record per CDR3 protein. The data show 550,000 to 800,000 distinct CDR3 sequences, with roughly 15% seen just once and around 7.7% held by the top ten. Sample: blood. Receptor source: a man between 18 and 35 years old with Graves' hyperthyroidism. The CDR3 runs from the conserved cysteine through the conserved F or W. D genes are given only for firm matches. Only some rows state a clone size, as once, few, many or a class for expanded clones.

v_gene	abundance	d_gene	j_gene	CDR3nt	CDR3aa
TRBV30	.	TRBD1	TRBJ2-7	TGTGCGGAGAAGGGGGCGGGCTCCTACGAGCAGTACTTC	CAEKGAGSYEQYF
TRBV27	many	.	TRBJ1-4	TGTGCCAGCAGACCCCCGGGACGGGGAGCAGGAAAACTGTTTTTT	CASRPPGRGAGKLFF
TRBV13	many	.	TRBJ2-7	TGTGCCAGCACCTTACGGGACGGAGTCTACGAGCAGTACTTC	CASTLRDGVYEQYF
TRBV27	.	.	TRBJ2-3	TGTGCCAGCAGTTTATCGGACTTCTCAGATACGCAGTATTTT	CASSLSDFSDTQYF
TRBV18	many	.	TRBJ2-3	TGTGCCAGCAGCCCGAGCGGTAGCACAGATACGCAGTATTTT	CASSPSGSTDTQYF
TRBV19	.	TRBD2	TRBJ2-1	TGTGCCAGTAGTATAGGAGCGGGAGGTTACAATGAGCAGTTCTTC	CASSIGAGGYNEQFF
TRBV28	few	TRBD1	TRBJ1-5	TGTGCCAGCAGTTTTCAGCGGGACAGCAACACACCCCAGCATTTT	CASSFQRDSNTPQHF
TRBV10-1	.	TRBD2	TRBJ2-1	TGCGCCAGCAGTGTCGGACTAGTTAAGTTTCGGGGGGAGCAGTTCTTC	CASSVGLVKFRGEQFF
TRBV24-1	many	TRBD1	TRBJ2-3	TGTGCCACCAGTGATCTAGGGACAGGAAGCACAGATACGCAGTATTTT	CATSDLGTGSTDTQYF
TRBV4-3	.	.	TRBJ2-3	TGCGCCAGCAGCCAGGGGGGGCTAAGGGGCGCAGATACGCAGTATTTT	CASSQGGLRGADTQYF
TRBV2	.	TRBD2	TRBJ2-1	TGTGCCAGCAGTGAATTAAGAGGGACTAGCGGGACGAATGAGCAGTTCTTC	CASSELRGTSGTNEQFF
TRBV9	.	.	TRBJ2-1	TGTGCCAGCAGCGTAGCCGGGGGACACCGAGCCTACAATGAGCAGTTCTTC	CASSVAGGHRAYNEQFF
TRBV5-1	.	.	TRBJ2-1	TGCGCCAGCAGCTTAGAGATAACAGGCCTTGACAATGAGCAGTTCTTC	CASSLEITGLDNEQFF
TRBV20-1	many	.	TRBJ2-7	TGCAGTGTGTCCAGGGAGCTGAACCCGCACGAGCAGTACTTC	CSVSRELNPHEQYF
TRBV12-3/TRBV12-4	many	TRBD1	TRBJ2-5	TGTGCCAGCAACCCGACAGGGATCCAAGAGACCCAGTACTTC	CASNPTGIQETQYF
TRBV30	many	.	TRBJ2-7	TGTGCCTGGAGTCCAACAAGCGAATGGTCCTACGAGCAGTACTTC	CAWSPTSEWSYEQYF
TRBV4-3	.	.	TRBJ1-3	TGCGCCAGCAGCCAAGACCCCCCGGGGTCTACTGGAAACACCATATATTTT	CASSQDPPGSTGNTIYF
TRBV28	.	.	TRBJ2-1	TGTGCCAGCAGTTTATGGAGCCCCGGGGTCAGCGGAACCTGGGATGAGCAGTTCTTC	CASSLWSPGVSGTWDEQFF
TRBV14	.	TRBD2	TRBJ2-1	TGTGCCAGCAGCCAAGATAGGGGGACTAGCGGGAGGGCCAGCAAATACAATGAGCAGTTCTTC	CASSQDRGTSGRASKYNEQFF
TRBV28	many	TRBD2	TRBJ2-7	TGTGCCAGCAGCCTAACATCCGGTCTAGCGGAGTACGAGCAGTACTTC	CASSLTSGLAEYEQYF
TRBV30	.	.	TRBJ2-4	TGTGCCTGGAGTGGTCAGGAAGGTGTCATTCAGTACTTC	CAWSGQEGVIQYF
TRBV15	many	.	TRBJ2-7	TGTGCCACCAGCAGAGGCGTGGGCGAGCAGTACTTC	CATSRGVGEQYF
TRBV24-1	many	.	TRBJ2-1	TGTGCCACCAGTGTGGAAAAATACAATGAGCAGTTCTTC	CATSVEKYNEQFF
TRBV30	many	.	TRBJ2-7	TGTGCCTCTCAAACGACGGGATCATCCTACGAGCAGTACTTC	CASQTTGSSYEQYF
TRBV27	many	.	TRBJ2-7	TGTGCCAGCAGTCCCGGGGCGGGCGAGCAGTACTTC	CASSPGAGEQYF
TRBV18	many	.	TRBJ1-1	TGTGCCAGCTCACCAGGGGTCCCGAACACTGAAGCTTTCTTT	CASSPGVPNTEAFF
TRBV28	many	TRBD2	TRBJ2-3	TGTGCCAGCAGTTCCCCGGGACTAGCACCAGATACGCAGTATTTT	CASSSPGLAPDTQYF
TRBV18	many	.	TRBJ2-1	TGTGCCAGCTCATCTAGCGTTGGGCCGGATGAGCAGTTCTTC	CASSSSVGPDEQFF
TRBV12-3/TRBV12-4	many	.	TRBJ2-3	TGTGCCAGCAGTTTGTACGGGAGAGGCACAGATACGCAGTATTTT	CASSLYGRGTDTQYF
TRBV7-9	.	.	TRBJ1-3	TGTGCCAGCAGCTTAGGGGTGTACGGAAACACCATATATTTT	CASSLGVYGNTIYF
TRBV10-3	.	TRBD2	TRBJ2-1	TGTGCCATCAGTGAACAGCGGGAGGGCGTTGGCAATGAGCAGTTCTTC	CAISEQREGVGNEQFF
TRBV28	few	TRBD1	TRBJ1-4	TGTGCCAGCAGTTCCCCCTGGGACAGGGTGGGGGGCGATGAAAAACTGTTTTTT	CASSSPWDRVGGDEKLFF
TRBV6-1	few	TRBD2	TRBJ2-1	TGCGCCAGCAGCTTGTCTAGCGGGAGGATTGAGCAGTTCTTC	CASSLSSGRIEQFF
TRBV12-3/TRBV12-4	many	TRBD2	TRBJ2-1	TGTGCCAGCAGTTTCGGCGGGAGGCACTCCTACAATGAGCAGTTCTTC	CASSFGGRHSYNEQFF
TRBV5-1	many	.	TRBJ1-2	TGCGCCAGCAGCTTGGCCTTGGAAGTTTATGGCTACACCTTC	CASSLALEVYGYTF
TRBV12-3/TRBV12-4	.	TRBD1	TRBJ2-7	TGTGCCAGCAGCTCAGGGCCCGGGACAGGGAAGTACGAGCAGTACTTC	CASSSGPGTGKYEQYF
TRBV6-1	many	.	TRBJ2-4	TGTGCCAGCAGGGATGAGGACATTCAGTACTTC	CASRDEDIQYF
TRBV19	.	.	TRBJ1-2	TGTGCCAGTAGAAACACCAACTATGGCTACACCTTC	CASRNTNYGYTF
TRBV7-9	.	.	TRBJ2-6	TGTGCCACCAGGGGTAGGGCCGGGGCCAACGTCCTGACTTTC	CATRGRAGANVLTF
TRBV12-3/TRBV12-4	.	TRBD1	TRBJ1-5	TGTGCCAGCAGTCCACCAAAGAGACAGGGGCCAAATCAGCCCCAGCATTTT	CASSPPKRQGPNQPQHF